This T cell receptor (beta chain) is drawn from a study of blood T cell repertoires in COVID-19. Study-level information: Specimens from acute and convalescent COVID-19 originated in the United States, Italy and Spain. From T cells, B-cell-depleted T cells, or PBMCs came the material, which was cDNA or gDNA.

The J segment lost 8 bases and the V segment lost 5 bases, leaving 11 bases of the junction unmatched. Germline V CDR1 and CDR2: SNHLY, FYNNEI. The CDR3 length is 14 residues. The protocol was immunoSEQ multiplex PCR, while the TCRdb copy is restricted to in-frame clones and leaves out a portion. The table shows just over 300,000 clones, with 70% to 90% occurring only once. The age range of participants was about 18 to 95 years, with residence in 20 to 25 US areas. Self-reported history from a screening survey and questionnaire set each donor's cohort. The chain uses TRBV2 and TRBJ1-2; the match to TRBD1 covers 7 bases. This TCR derives from a man aged 25 to 40 who had recovered from COVID-19. The specimen sequenced was PBMCs or T cells enriched from blood (not recorded which). The CDR3 nucleotides read TGTGCCAGCAGTTCGGACGACAGGGTCGGGGGCTACACCTTC. Translated, it gives CASSSDDRVGGYTF.